The 5 T cell receptor beta chains given below trace back to one sample, sequenced in a study of human T cells and chemical hapten exposure. MiXCR, run by TCRdb on the 5' RACE reads, gives a single entry per CDR3 protein. The profile shows approximately 140,000 distinct CDR3 sequences, about 4.3% of them singletons. Whole blood, unfractionated, served as the material for total RNA extraction. The receptors were gathered from a female donor in good health.

This clonotype has a count of ten or more. J is TRBJ1-2 and V is TRBV12-3 or TRBV12-4; D uncertain. This CDR3 has 13 amino acids. The V gene lost 3 bases and the J gene lost 3 bases, with 8 bases spanning the gap. This CDR3 reads CASSFGQYYGYTF. The CDR3 DNA reads TGTGCCAGCAGTTTTGGGCAGTACTATGGCTACACCTTC.

Ten or more counts support this clonotype. The rearrangement joins TRBV7-9 to TRBJ2-3; a possible D gene is TRBD2 (5 bases). Trimming stripped 3 bases from V and 0 bases from J, with 10 bases between. The germline CDR1 and CDR2 sequences are SEHNR and FQNEAQ (reference sequence). The CDR3 loop spans 15 amino acids. The CDR3 loop reads CASSFGGSSTDTQYF. In nucleotides, the CDR3 is TGTGCCAGCAGCTTTGGCGGGTCAAGCACAGATACGCAGTATTTT.

The sample holds many counts of this clonotype. One end of the junction fails to match germline, which may point to a read error. The chain carries TRBV7-2 and TRBJ1-1; maybe TRBD1 (5 bases). CDR3 length: 14 amino acids. Germline assignment: CDR1 SGHTA and CDR2 FQGNSA. CDR3 residues: CASSLAGEGTEVFF. The DNA for the CDR3 is TGTGCCAGCAGCTTAGCGGGGGAGGGCACTGAAGTTTTCTTT. Using reference TRBV7-2 and TRBJ1-1 for the parts outside the CDR3, the full variable domain is GAGVSQSPSNKVTEKGKDVELRCDPISGHTALYWYRQSLGQGLEFLIYFQGNSAPDKSGLPSDRFSAERTGGSVSTLTIQRTQQEDSAVYLCASSLAGEGTEVFFGQGTRLTVV.

A few counts support this clonotype. A read error may explain this, as a much larger clone is one base away. This sequence joins TRBV6-5 and TRBJ1-3; TRBD1 is a possible D gene (5 bases). Germline assignment: CDR1 MNHEY and CDR2 SVGAGI. Trimming removed 6 bases at V and 6 bases at J, with 12 bases between. This CDR3 spans 13 amino acids. CDR3 sequence reads: CASRRDGSNTIYF. The CDR3 DNA reads TGTGCCAGCAGACGGGACGGCTCAAACACCATATATTTT.

This clonotype was observed many times. This chain uses TRBV28 with TRBJ1-5; D possibly corresponds to TRBD1 (5 bases). The CDR3 length is 20 residues. Germline V gene lookup returns CDR1 MDHEN and CDR2 SYDVKM. Deletions cut 6 bases from V and 4 bases from J, with 31 bases between. The CDR3 sequence is CASSLSIRRPGFRGNQPQHF. The CDR3 nucleotides read TGTGCCAGCAGCCTATCGATCCGACGACCGGGATTTAGGGGAAATCAGCCCCAGCATTTT.